The 19 T cell receptor beta chains reported below all come from one sample, sequenced in a study of blood T cell repertoires in COVID-19. Sequenced by immunoSEQ multiplex PCR; TCRdb stores in-frame clones only, minus some. The sample yields 45,000 or so clones, about 86% seen once. The specimen sequenced was peripheral blood. The source is a man in his forties with active COVID-19.

This chain joins TRBV7-8 and TRBJ1-1; 7 bases match TRBD1. Losses at the gene ends were 1 base for V and 4 bases for J; bases not matched to a gene: 3. The CDR3 consists of 14 residues. In germline, CDR1 is SGHVS, CDR2 FQNEAQ. CDR3 nucleotide sequence: TGTGCCAGCAGCTTAGATTCAGGGGGCACTGAAGCTTTCTTT. It translates to CASSLDSGGTEAFF. Full variable domain (remainder filled in from reference TRBV7-8 and TRBJ1-1): GAGVSQSPRYKVAKRGQDVALRCDPISGHVSLFWYQQALGQGPEFLTYFQNEAQLDKSGLPSDRFFAERPEGSVSTLKIQRTQQEDSAVYLCASSLDSGGTEAFFGQGTRLTVV.

The V gene is TRBV7-2, the J gene TRBJ2-1, with a tentative D call TRBD1 (5 bases). With 1 base removed from V and 2 bases from J, the gap between germline ends came to 9 bases. The CDR3 spans 15 residues. Germline loops: CDR1 SGHTA, CDR2 FQGNSA. CDR3 DNA sequence: TGTGCCAGCAGCTTAGAGACAGAGACCTACAATGAGCAGTTCTTC. It yields the protein CASSLETETYNEQFF. Looking up the rest from reference TRBV7-2 and TRBJ2-1 gives the full variable domain: GAGVSQSPSNKVTEKGKDVELRCDPISGHTALYWYRQSLGQGLEFLIYFQGNSAPDKSGLPSDRFSAERTGGSVSTLTIQRTQQEDSAVYLCASSLETETYNEQFFGPGTRLTVL.

The chain is built from TRBV24-1 and TRBJ2-1; maybe TRBD2 (5 bases). This CDR3 comprises 16 residues. Germline CDR1 is KGHDR and CDR2 is SFDVKD. The V end was cut by 3 bases, the J end by 7 bases, with 18 bases between. The CDR3 spells CATSDPGLPEENEQFF. CDR3 nucleotide sequence: TGTGCCACCAGTGATCCCGGGCTGCCGGAGGAGAATGAGCAGTTCTTC.

The CDR3 DNA reads TGTGCCAGCAGTCCCGCGGGGTCCTACGAGCAGTACTTC. It specifies CASSPAGSYEQYF. The chain carries TRBV27 and TRBJ2-7, with D perhaps matching TRBD2 (6 bases). The V gene lost 5 bases and the J gene lost 1 base, with 9 bases spanning the gap. The CDR3 sequence is 13 residues long. Germline V gives CDR1 MNHEY, CDR2 SMNVEV (reference sequence).

CDR3 residues: CASSPGTSGGLYEQYF. The CDR3 nucleotides read TGTGCCAGCAGCCCCGGGACTAGCGGGGGTTTATACGAGCAGTACTTC. The chain links TRBV5-5 to TRBJ2-7, with 14 bases matching TRBD2. J lost 4 bases, V lost 4 bases, and 7 bases had no gene match. The CDR3 extends over 16 amino acids. Germline loops: CDR1 SGHKS, CDR2 YYEKEE (reference sequence). Variable domain in full (rest from reference TRBV5-5 and TRBJ2-7): DAGVTQSPTHLIKTRGQQVTLRCSPISGHKSVSWYQQVLGQGPQFIFQYYEKEERGRGNFPDRFSARQFPNYSSELNVNALLLGDSALYLCASSPGTSGGLYEQYFGPGTRLTVT.

The chain is built from TRBV19 and TRBJ1-1; D remains ambiguous. The length of the CDR3 is 13 residues. CDR1 and CDR2 from the germline V gene are LNHDA and SQIVND (reference sequence). V lost 7 bases, J lost 3 bases, and 12 bases lay in between. Here the CDR3 reads CASIPDSYTEAFF. The CDR3 nucleotides read TGTGCCAGTATTCCCGACTCATACACTGAAGCTTTCTTT.

This clone was seen a single time. This chain's CDR3 is CASSPTGQETQYF. CDR3 coding DNA: TGTGCCAGCAGCCCCACCGGGCAAGAGACCCAGTACTTC. The chain combines TRBV3-1 (or the pseudogene TRBV3-2) with TRBJ2-5; D uncertain. The CDR3 is 13 amino acids. Deletions cut 4 bases from V and 2 bases from J, with 8 bases between. In germline, CDR1 is LGHDT, CDR2 YNNKEL (reference sequence).

The chain combines TRBV9 with TRBJ2-1; 7 nucleotides agree with TRBD1. Germline loops: CDR1 SGDLS, CDR2 YYNGEE. The ends lost 0 bases at V and 7 bases at J; junction bases unmatched: 7. The length of the CDR3 is 15 residues. The CDR3, as DNA: TGTGCCAGCAGCGTAGAGGGGGCCATTAGGAATGAGCAGTTCTTC. Its protein is CASSVEGAIRNEQFF.

The rearrangement uses TRBV19 and TRBJ2-7; no clear D gene. There are 13 residues in the CDR3. V lost 6 bases and J 0 bases, leaving 9 bases between the germline ends. Germline assignment: CDR1 LNHDA and CDR2 SQIVND (reference sequence). This chain's CDR3 is CASRQSSSYEQYF. CDR3 in DNA: TGTGCCAGTAGACAGTCCAGCTCCTACGAGCAGTACTTC. The variable domain in full, with the rest retrieved from reference TRBV19 and TRBJ2-7, is DGGITQSPKYLFRKEGQNVTLSCEQNLNHDAMYWYRQDPGQGLRLIYYSQIVNDFQKGDIAEGYSVSREKKESFPLTVTSAQKNPTAFYLCASRQSSSYEQYFGPGTRLTVT.

J is TRBJ2-1 and V is TRBV28, with D possibly TRBD2 on 6 matching bases. V was trimmed by 11 bases and J by 8 bases, leaving 19 bases between them. Germline-derived CDR1 and CDR2 are MDHEN and SYDVKM. This CDR3 is built from 13 residues. The CDR3 region is CACGDHPADEQFF. The CDR3, as DNA: TGTGCCTGCGGGGATCACCCGGCGGATGAGCAGTTCTTC.

This chain uses TRBV9 with TRBJ2-1; TRBD2 is a possible D gene (5 bases). V was clipped by 7 bases and J by 7 bases, with 9 bases between them. This CDR3 comprises 11 residues. Germline V gene data show CDR1 as SGDLS and CDR2 as YYNGEE. The CDR3 spells CASGVANEQFF. As DNA, the CDR3 is TGTGCCAGCGGAGTAGCGAATGAGCAGTTCTTC. The full variable domain, its missing parts supplied by reference TRBV9 and TRBJ2-1, is DSGVTQTPKHLITATGQRVTLRCSPRSGDLSVYWYQQSLDQGLQFLIQYYNGEERAKGNILERFSAQQFPDLHSELNLSSLELGDSALYFCASGVANEQFFGPGTRLTVL.

This clone came up once. V is TRBV28 and J is TRBJ2-2, with TRBD1 identical over 7 bases. CDR1 is MDHEN, CDR2 SYDVKM, per germline. The ends lost 6 bases at V and 7 bases at J; junction bases unmatched: 8. This CDR3 has 14 amino acids. The CDR3 loop is CASSPQGVNGELFF. The CDR3 coding sequence is TGTGCCAGCAGCCCTCAGGGGGTGAACGGGGAGCTGTTTTTT.

This clone was counted a single time. The chain employs TRBV7-8 and TRBJ2-2; TRBD2 agrees at 7 bases. After removal of 0 bases from V and 4 bases from J, the junction contained 5 bases not matched to a gene. CDR1 and CDR2 (germline): SGHVS, FQNEAQ. The CDR3 is made up of 16 amino acids. CDR3 protein: CASSLASSGSTGELFF. The CDR3 region has the DNA TGTGCCAGCAGCTTAGCGTCTAGCGGATCCACCGGGGAGCTGTTTTTT.

The chain links TRBV7-9 to TRBJ1-2, with TRBD1 matching 8 bases. V was pared by 5 bases and J by 2 bases, with 16 bases of the junction left unmatched. CDR3 size: 18 residues. CDR1 and CDR2 from the germline V gene are SEHNR and FQNEAQ (reference sequence). The CDR3 DNA sequence: TGTGCCAGCAGCCAAGGCTACTCCGGGACAGGCACCAACTATGGCTACACCTTC. Amino acid sequence: CASSQGYSGTGTNYGYTF.

The gene calls are TRBV28 and TRBJ2-7, with TRBD2 identical over 12 bases. Germline trimming cut 8 bases from V and 7 bases from J; bases unmatched to any gene: 6. The CDR3 covers 13 residues. Looked up from germline, CDR1 is MDHEN and CDR2 is SYDVKM. In DNA form, the CDR3 reads TGTGCCAGCGGACGACTAGCGGGAGTTGAGCAGTACTTC. Protein sequence: CASGRLAGVEQYF.

The chain has TRBV7-9 and TRBJ2-3, with D possibly matching TRBD1 (6 bases). V was pared by 2 bases and J by 5 bases, with 14 bases between. The germline V gene encodes CDR1 SEHNR and CDR2 FQNEAQ (reference sequence). The CDR3 sequence is 15 residues long. CDR3 region: CASSLKTGSQDTQYF. CDR3 nucleotide sequence: TGTGCCAGCAGCTTAAAGACAGGCTCGCAAGATACGCAGTATTTT.

The chain is built from TRBV27 and TRBJ1-6, with 9 positions matching TRBD1. Germline V gene sequence: CDR1 MNHEY, CDR2 SMNVEV (reference sequence). This CDR3 comprises 15 residues. V was pared by 7 bases and J by 8 bases, with 9 bases of the junction left unmatched. CDR3 sequence reads: CASTLQGAGDSPLHF. The CDR3 DNA sequence: TGTGCCAGCACCCTACAGGGGGCTGGTGATTCACCCCTCCACTTT.

The V call is TRBV7-9, the J call TRBJ1-2, with 9 nucleotides matching TRBD1. Germline CDR1 is SEHNR and CDR2 is FQNEAQ (reference sequence). CDR3 length equals 16 residues. Trimming cost V 6 bases and J 2 bases; bases outside gene matches: 10. CDR3 in amino acids: CASSSPTGTGNYGYTF. CDR3 DNA: TGTGCCAGCAGTTCACCGACAGGGACAGGGAACTATGGCTACACCTTC.

CDR3 bases: TGTGCCAGCTCACCCCCAAATAAAAACGGCATTCAGTACTTC. This sequence encodes CASSPPNKNGIQYF. The chain recombines TRBV18 with TRBJ2-4, with D uncertain. The CDR3 has 14 residues. Germline values: CDR1 KGHSH, CDR2 LQKENI. Trimming cost V 3 bases and J 9 bases, with 15 bases left between them.